This TCR beta chain was captured in a study of shared clonotypes between healthy human individuals. As for the study in general: The plates for each donor numbered three CD4 naive, three CD4 memory, two CD8 naive and one CD8 memory. General observations from the study: The study generally estimated greater richness for naive than memory subsets. Sampling involved blood alone; tissue repertoires likely differ. In having few donors, the study represented limited genetic and exposure-history diversity.

Sequencing was performed with immunoSEQ multiplex PCR; in TCRdb, only in-frame clones are kept and a portion is missing. The table lists about 2 million clones, roughly 94% of them singletons. J gave up 10 bases and V 5 bases, and 8 bases lay outside the gene matches. This CDR3 contains 13 residues. Germline CDR1 SGHTA, CDR2 FQGNSA. Turning to this clone: Its antigen remains unknown.

The receptor was derived from a man aged 18-30 years in good health. Input material: naive CD4+ T cells sorted from blood. As to subset: CD45RA+ positively selected. This chain connects TRBV7-2 to TRBJ2-1; TRBD1 aligns across 7 bases. For the CDR3, the DNA is TGTGCCAGCAGCCCCCGGGGACAGAAAGAGCAGTTCTTC. Its protein product is CASSPRGQKEQFF.